The 10 T cell receptor beta chains below were found in one sample sequenced in a study of PD-1 blockade in classical Hodgkin lymphoma. Specified time point: cycle 4 day 1 (C4D1), after less than 7 weeks of nivolumab. Each and every patient relapsed after autologous stem cell transplantation, and patients got differing brentuximab vedotin exposure. Magnetic negative selection of thawed PBMCs was the method by which CD4+ T cells were purified. TCRdb's table, derived via immunoSEQ multiplex PCR, lists solely in-frame clones and lacks some. The sample consists of tens of thousands of clones, 75% to 90% of them appearing once. Specimen: CD4+ T cells from blood, collected before the fourth cycle of nivolumab. The receptor set was obtained from a human donor with classical Hodgkin lymphoma.

The chain combines TRBV6-1 with TRBJ1-2; perhaps TRBD1 as D (5 bases). The length of the CDR3 is 14 residues. CDR1 and CDR2 from the germline V gene are MNHNS and SASEGT. Trimming removed 7 bases from V and 5 bases from J, with 17 bases in between. CDR3 in DNA: TGTGCCAGCACGACCCCGGGACTCTCTTATGGCTACACCTTC. Protein: CASTTPGLSYGYTF.

This rearrangement joins TRBV6-5 to TRBJ1-1, with unresolved D. The CDR3 covers 14 residues. V lost 2 bases and J lost 1, with 8 bases in between. The germline CDR1 and CDR2 sequences are MNHEY and SVGAGI. The CDR3 region has the DNA TGTGCCAGCAGTTACGGTACGGCGAACACTGAAGCTTTCTTT. Residues: CASSYGTANTEAFF.

This clone showed up just a few times. This chain connects TRBV11-2 to TRBJ2-1, with D unclear. The CDR3 runs to 18 residues. Germline values: CDR1 SGHAT, CDR2 FQNNGV. Trimming stripped 4 bases from V and 9 bases from J, with 28 bases between. The CDR3 sequence: CASSSFELWARKVVEQFF. The DNA of the CDR3 is TGTGCCAGCAGCTCCTTCGAGTTGTGGGCTAGAAAGGTGGTTGAGCAGTTCTTC.

The chain employs TRBV27 and TRBJ1-1, with a tentative D call TRBD1 (5 bases). V dropped 4 bases and J dropped 5 bases, with 17 bases sitting between them. This CDR3 has 15 amino acids. Looked up from germline, CDR1 is MNHEY and CDR2 is SMNVEV (reference sequence). In nucleotides, the CDR3 is TGTGCCAGCAGTTGGTCCCCAGGGAGTGGAACTGAAGCTTTCTTT. It translates to CASSWSPGSGTEAFF.

This clone appeared a few times. V gene TRBV7-3 combines with J gene TRBJ1-2; 7 bases map to TRBD1. The ends lost 0 bases at V and 3 bases at J; junction bases unmatched: 13. This CDR3 comprises 18 residues. Germline V CDR1 and CDR2: SGHTA, FQGTGA. The CDR3 region is CASSLTSRRGGNDYGYTF. In DNA form, the CDR3 reads TGTGCCAGCAGCTTAACCTCCCGAAGAGGGGGCAACGACTATGGCTACACCTTC.

This clone was seen once. This sequence joins TRBV28 and TRBJ2-1; 9 nucleotides match TRBD2. The junction had 8 bases not matched to a gene; V was cut back by 8 bases and J by 3 bases. The CDR3 is 15 amino acids. CDR1 is MDHEN and CDR2 is SYDVKM in the germline V gene. The CDR3 sequence is CASGLSGGRYNEQFF. CDR3 coding DNA: TGTGCCAGCGGACTAAGCGGGGGGCGCTACAATGAGCAGTTCTTC.

Only a few counts were recorded for this clone. The rearrangement joins TRBV2 to TRBJ2-2; the D gene is possibly TRBD1 (6 bases). This CDR3 has 13 residues. V lost 4 bases to trimming and J lost 6 bases, with 9 bases between them. The germline gives CDR1 SNHLY, CDR2 FYNNEI. CDR3 in amino acids: CASSGRGAGELFF. The CDR3 DNA reads as TGTGCCAGCAGTGGCAGGGGAGCCGGGGAGCTGTTTTTT.

J is TRBJ1-1 and V is TRBV11-3; D possibly corresponds to TRBD1 (6 bases). CDR3 length: 14 amino acids. Germline V CDR1 and CDR2: SGHNT, YENEEA. Deletions cut 1 base from V and 7 bases from J, with 13 bases between. CDR3 sequence reads: CASSLGVGQSEAFF. The DNA for the CDR3 is TGTGCCAGCAGCTTAGGTGTAGGACAGAGTGAAGCTTTCTTT. The whole variable domain, filled in from reference TRBV11-3 and TRBJ1-1, reads EAGVVQSPRYKIIEKKQPVAFWCNPISGHNTLYWYLQNLGQGPELLIRYENEEAVDDSQLPKDRFSAERLKGVDSTLKIQPAELGDSAVYLCASSLGVGQSEAFFGQGTRLTVV.

The chain recombines TRBV7-8 with TRBJ2-1, with TRBD1 matching 10 bases. The CDR3 spans 16 residues. V dropped 3 bases and J dropped 4; count of bases not matched to a gene: 6. Germline CDR1 is SGHVS and CDR2 is FQNEAQ. DNA of the CDR3: TGTGCCAGCAGCTTCCGGCCGGGACAGGGGTACAATGAGCAGTTCTTC. It translates to CASSFRPGQGYNEQFF.

The V call is TRBV7-8, the J call TRBJ2-1; D could derive from TRBD1 or TRBD2 (5 bases each). V lost 0 bases to trimming and J lost 6 bases, with 9 bases between them. The CDR3 has 14 residues. The germline V gene has CDR1 SGHVS and CDR2 FQNEAQ. The CDR3 spells CASSLAPGPNEQFF. The CDR3 DNA follows: TGTGCCAGCAGCTTAGCGCCGGGGCCCAATGAGCAGTTCTTC.